The present T cell receptor beta chain was sequenced within a study of CD8 T cells in Susac syndrome. When the RNA was reverse transcribed, random hexamers were used with an input of about 0.5 to 1 ug. TCRdb reanalysed the immunoSEQ multiplex PCR reads using MiXCR and keeps one entry per CDR3 protein. The data hold about 300,000 distinct CDR3 sequences, with 70% to 90% observed a single time. The germline V gene has CDR1 SEHNR and CDR2 FQNEAQ (reference sequence). Between the trimmed V and J ends, which lost 4 bases and 0 bases, there was a span of 10 bases. The CDR3 consists of 14 residues. There are a few counts of this clonotype. CD8+ and CD4+ T cells circulating in blood were sequenced for TCR beta. The study used treatment-naive patients who had stable or active relapsing-remitting disease as multiple sclerosis controls. Isolation of CD8+ and CD4+ T cells was performed negatively, whereas enrichment of TEMRA cells was done by FACS.

Sequenced sample: CD8+ T cells from PBMCs. This chain links TRBV7-9 with TRBJ2-7; D may be TRBD1 or TRBD2 (5 bases each). This sequence originates from a human donor with multiple sclerosis. The CDR3 region has the DNA TGTGCCAGCAGCTCCGGGACGGTCTCCTACGAGCAGTACTTC. Residues: CASSSGTVSYEQYF. The entire variable domain, with the rest obtained from reference TRBV7-9 and TRBJ2-7, is as follows: DTGVSQNPRHKITKRGQNVTFRCDPISEHNRLYWYRQTLGQGPEFLTYFQNEAQLEKSRLLSDRFSAERPKGSFSTLEIQRTEQGDSAMYLCASSSGTVSYEQYFGPGTRLTVT.